Each of the 27 T cell receptor beta chains below was sequenced from the same sample in a study of blood T cell repertoires in COVID-19 (dated by TCRdb to between 2020 and 2021). Library creation used the immunoSEQ multiplex PCR assay. Imported from immuneACCESS, the table was reduced by TCRdb to in-frame sequences with V and J called. These copies leave out some clones; in studies compared against another copy, an unresolved V gene accounts for under half, and the cause of the remainder is not known. Across this sample there are roughly 240,000 clones, with over 65% seen only once. The top ten clones comprise about 5% of the sample. The sample was peripheral blood. The source of these receptors is a man aged 55-75 years who had recovered from COVID-19.

The rearrangement uses TRBV15 and TRBJ1-2; D not certain. Trimming cost V 3 bases and J 0 bases, with 5 bases left between them. CDR3 length: 13 residues. CDR1 LNHNV and CDR2 YYDKDF come from the germline V gene (reference sequence). CDR3 sequence: CATSRTANYGYTF. In DNA form, the CDR3 reads TGTGCCACCAGCAGGACTGCTAACTATGGCTACACCTTC. Full variable domain (outside the CDR3, taken from reference TRBV15 and TRBJ1-2): DAMVIQNPRYQVTQFGKPVTLSCSQTLNHNVMYWYQQKSSQAPKLLFHYYDKDFNNEADTPDNFQSRRPNTSFCFLDIRSPGLGDTAMYLCATSRTANYGYTFGSGTRLTVV.

J is TRBJ1-5 and V is TRBV6-6; D unclear. The CDR3 consists of 13 residues. CDR1 is MNHNY and CDR2 is SVGAGI in the germline V gene (reference sequence). With 0 bases removed from V and 6 bases from J, the gap between germline ends came to 6 bases. The CDR3 loop reads CASSYSGFQPQHF. The CDR3 DNA sequence: TGTGCCAGCAGTTACTCCGGGTTTCAGCCCCAGCATTTT.

CDR3 amino acids: CASSKVATGAGEKLFF. DNA for the CDR3: TGTGCCAGCAGCAAAGTTGCTACAGGGGCAGGCGAAAAACTGTTTTTT. The gene calls are TRBV7-2 and TRBJ1-4; 7 bases are shared with TRBD1. CDR1 and CDR2 from the germline V gene are SGHTA and FQGNSA. Trimming at V came to 5 bases and at J to 8 bases, leaving 14 bases not matched to a gene. The CDR3 contains 16 residues. Full variable domain (rest looked up from reference TRBV7-2 and TRBJ1-4): GAGVSQSPSNKVTEKGKDVELRCDPISGHTALYWYRQSLGQGLEFLIYFQGNSAPDKSGLPSDRFSAERTGGSVSTLTIQRTQQEDSAVYLCASSKVATGAGEKLFFGSGTQLSVL.

The DNA for the CDR3 is TGTGCCAGCAGACAAACTCGAGGGGATACGCAGTATTTT. Translating gives CASRQTRGDTQYF. The chain carries TRBV11-2 and TRBJ2-3; possible D gene TRBD2, 5 bases. CDR1 and CDR2 from the germline V gene are SGHAT and FQNNGV. The germline V and J ends were trimmed by 6 bases and 6 bases, with 13 bases remaining between them. CDR3 length: 13 residues.

V gene TRBV14 combines with J gene TRBJ2-1; tentatively, D is TRBD1 (6 bases). CDR1 SGHDN and CDR2 FVKESK come from the germline V gene. Between the trimmed V and J ends, which lost 0 bases and 9 bases, there was a span of 9 bases. This CDR3 has 13 amino acids. This CDR3 reads CASSQDVGGEQFF. CDR3 sequence (DNA): TGTGCCAGCAGCCAAGATGTAGGGGGTGAGCAGTTCTTC.

This clone showed up just once. As DNA, the CDR3 is TGTGCCAGCAAACCTGGGACAGGTACACTCTATGGCTACACCTTC. Amino acids: CASKPGTGTLYGYTF. The chain is built from TRBV25-1 and TRBJ1-2; 8 bases align to TRBD1. Germline trimming cut 7 bases from V and 4 bases from J; bases unmatched to any gene: 11. The length of the CDR3 is 15 residues. CDR1 and CDR2 from the germline V gene are MGHDK and SYGVNS.

This chain links TRBV6-5 with TRBJ2-5; 8 bases map to TRBD1. The CDR3 is made up of 14 amino acids. Per the germline V gene, CDR1 is MNHEY and CDR2 is SVGAGI. The V segment lost 6 bases and the J segment 6 bases; nucleotides outside the gene matches: 9. CDR3 sequence reads: CASRDRAYHQTQYF. CDR3 DNA: TGTGCCAGCAGGGACAGGGCTTATCATCAGACCCAGTACTTC.

This clone was detected only once. The J gene is TRBJ2-2, the V gene TRBV11-1, with D possibly TRBD1 on 7 matching bases. V was trimmed by 5 bases and J by 6 bases, leaving 16 bases between them. Germline V gene sequence: CDR1 SGHAT, CDR2 FQDESV (reference sequence). This CDR3 has 15 residues. The CDR3 bases are TGTGCCAGCAGCCTACGACAGGGAGGTGCCGGGGAGCTGTTTTTT. Translated: CASSLRQGGAGELFF.

In its sample, this clone was seen a few times. The chain employs TRBV5-1 and TRBJ1-2; TRBD1 matches 7 bases. Trimming took 2 bases from V and 6 from J; bases not matched to a gene: 10. Germline lookup yields CDR1 SGHRS and CDR2 YFSETQ. The CDR3 has 15 amino acids. This CDR3 reads CASSLTTGVRNGYTF. The CDR3 bases are TGCGCCAGCAGCTTAACCACAGGGGTCAGGAATGGCTACACCTTC.

CDR3 residues: CASGSKWTQAKNIQYF. CDR3 nucleotides: TGTGCCAGCGGTAGCAAATGGACTCAGGCCAAAAACATTCAGTACTTC. V usage is TRBV5-8 and J usage is TRBJ2-4, with a weak D call TRBD2 (5 bases). Trimming shortened V by 7 bases and J by 1 base, and 18 bases separated the two germline ends. Germline values: CDR1 SGHTS, CDR2 YDEGEE. The CDR3 contains 16 residues.

The chain uses TRBV19 and TRBJ1-3; no reliable D call. The CDR3 consists of 16 residues. Germline-derived CDR1 and CDR2 are LNHDA and SQIVND (reference sequence). Trimming removed 5 bases at V and 1 base at J, with 15 bases between. The chain's CDR3 is CASSVTSGISGNTIYF. The CDR3 region has the DNA TGTGCCAGTAGTGTGACTTCGGGTATTTCTGGAAACACCATATATTTT. The variable domain in full, completed from reference TRBV19 and TRBJ1-3, reads DGGITQSPKYLFRKEGQNVTLSCEQNLNHDAMYWYRQDPGQGLRLIYYSQIVNDFQKGDIAEGYSVSREKKESFPLTVTSAQKNPTAFYLCASSVTSGISGNTIYFGEGSWLTVV.

The chain has TRBV19 and TRBJ2-3; TRBD1 matches 7 bases. The CDR3 covers 15 residues. J lost 3 bases, V lost 9 bases, and 12 bases had no gene match. Germline V lookup: CDR1 LNHDA, CDR2 SQIVND (reference sequence). The CDR3, as DNA: TGTGCCAGCAGAGATACCGGGACAGATACAGATACGCAGTATTTT. Translating it yields CASRDTGTDTDTQYF.

The gene calls are TRBV4-1 and TRBJ1-3; 9 nucleotides line up with TRBD1. The CDR3 has 14 amino acids. V lost 4 bases and J lost 10; bases outside the gene matches: 8. Per germline, CDR1 MGHRA and CDR2 YSYEKL. In nucleotides, the CDR3 is TGCGCCAGCAGCCCCCTCGGACAGGGGCCAACCATATATTTT. Encoded protein: CASSPLGQGPTIYF.

This clone appeared a single time. Here the CDR3 reads CASSQMGGQSYEQYF. The CDR3, as DNA: TGTGCCAGCAGCCAGATGGGGGGACAGTCCTACGAGCAGTACTTC. The chain combines TRBV3-1 (or the pseudogene TRBV3-2) with TRBJ2-7; a possible D gene is TRBD1 (7 bases). V gave up 3 bases and J gave up 1 base, with 13 bases separating them. The CDR3 has 15 residues. CDR1 and CDR2 from the germline V gene are LGHDT and YNNKEL (reference sequence).

The chain employs TRBV10-1 and TRBJ2-7, with D possibly TRBD2 on 5 matching bases. Germline V gene sequence: CDR1 WNHNN, CDR2 SYGVQD (reference sequence). The CDR3 totals 13 residues. V shed 1 base and J shed 6 bases, with 10 bases lying between them. The CDR3 DNA reads TGCGCCAGCAGTGAGTTGATGAGCGGCGAGCAGTACTTC. It codes for CASSELMSGEQYF.

This clone was detected ten times or more. The chain recombines TRBV6-5 with TRBJ1-1; no clear D gene. Deletions cut 6 bases from V and 1 base from J, with 9 bases between. This CDR3 is 13 amino acids long. The germline V gene has CDR1 MNHEY and CDR2 SVGAGI. The CDR3 coding sequence is TGTGCCAGCAGCGAGAGAAAGAACACTGAAGCTTTCTTT. Translating gives CASSERKNTEAFF.

The chain carries TRBV7-2 and TRBJ2-5, with D possibly being TRBD1 (6 bases). Germline-derived CDR1 and CDR2 are SGHTA and FQGNSA. The CDR3 spans 15 residues. The V end lost 4 bases, the J end lost 0 bases, and 12 bases lay between the germline ends. CDR3 sequence: CASSSLGQNQETQYF. The CDR3 nucleotides read TGTGCCAGCAGCTCCCTCGGACAGAACCAAGAGACCCAGTACTTC.

The rearrangement uses TRBV5-1 and TRBJ2-5, with D possibly matching TRBD2 (5 bases). This CDR3 is built from 14 residues. Germline loops: CDR1 SGHRS, CDR2 YFSETQ. V was clipped by 2 bases and J by 3 bases, with 11 bases between them. CDR3 residues: CASSFGVGKETQYF. For the CDR3, the DNA is TGCGCCAGCAGCTTCGGGGTCGGGAAAGAGACCCAGTACTTC.

The J gene is TRBJ2-1, the V gene TRBV3-1 (or the pseudogene TRBV3-2); the match to TRBD2 covers 8 bases. V dropped 0 bases and J dropped 2; count of bases not matched to a gene: 9. Germline values: CDR1 LGHDT, CDR2 YNNKEL (reference sequence). This CDR3 comprises 18 residues. CDR3 amino acids: CASSQDFTSGYTYNEQFF. CDR3 coding DNA: TGTGCCAGCAGCCAAGATTTCACTAGCGGCTATACCTACAATGAGCAGTTCTTC.

The rearrangement links TRBV19 to TRBJ2-1, with D possibly being TRBD2 (6 bases). Trimming shortened V by 9 bases and J by 5 bases, and 17 bases separated the two germline ends. Germline CDR1 reads LNHDA; CDR2 reads SQIVND (reference sequence). This CDR3 has 14 residues. The CDR3 loop is CASRASALDNEQFF. DNA of the CDR3: TGTGCCAGCCGAGCTAGCGCCCTAGACAATGAGCAGTTCTTC. Looking up the rest from reference TRBV19 and TRBJ2-1 gives the full variable domain: DGGITQSPKYLFRKEGQNVTLSCEQNLNHDAMYWYRQDPGQGLRLIYYSQIVNDFQKGDIAEGYSVSREKKESFPLTVTSAQKNPTAFYLCASRASALDNEQFFGPGTRLTVL.

This clone occurred a few times. This chain uses TRBV6-5 with TRBJ2-2, with 7 bases matching TRBD2. V was clipped by 5 bases and J by 6 bases; unmatched bases: 9. Germline lookup yields CDR1 MNHEY and CDR2 SVGAGI. The CDR3 length is 15 residues. The CDR3 DNA reads TGTGCCAGCAGTAGACTAGCTCCAGGTCCCGGGGAGCTGTTTTTT. This gives the protein CASSRLAPGPGELFF.

In this sample, this clone turned up a few times. The chain is built from TRBV7-3 and TRBJ1-6; D uncertain. Trimming stripped 5 bases from V and 5 bases from J, with 13 bases between. CDR3 length equals 15 residues. Germline CDR1 SGHTA, CDR2 FQGTGA. DNA of the CDR3: TGTGCCAGCAGCCCAGAGGGAGGTAATAATTCACCCCTCCACTTT. This encodes CASSPEGGNNSPLHF.

The genes are TRBV5-5 and TRBJ2-7, with a weak D call TRBD1 (6 bases). Germline assignment: CDR1 SGHKS and CDR2 YYEKEE (reference sequence). The length of the CDR3 is 14 residues. The V and J ends lost 4 bases and 0 bases respectively, with 11 bases between them. The CDR3 reads CASSVGQNSYEQYF. The CDR3 DNA is TGTGCCAGCAGCGTAGGACAGAACTCCTACGAGCAGTACTTC.

J is TRBJ1-1 and V is TRBV30; D is uncertain. Per germline, CDR1 GTSNPN and CDR2 SVGIG (reference sequence). The CDR3 loop spans 13 amino acids. The V end lost 5 bases, the J end lost 1 base, and 11 bases lay between the germline ends. CDR3 sequence reads: CAWCAEKNTEAFF. The DNA of the CDR3 is TGTGCCTGGTGCGCGGAGAAGAACACTGAAGCTTTCTTT. The whole variable domain, filled in from reference TRBV30 and TRBJ1-1, reads SQTIHQWPATLVQPVGSPLSLECTVEGTSNPNLYWYRQAAGRGLQLLFYSVGIGQISSEVPQNLSASRPQDRQFILSSKKLLLSDSGFYLCAWCAEKNTEAFFGQGTRLTVV.

This clone was seen a few times. The chain joins TRBV19 to TRBJ1-2; 8 nucleotides align to TRBD1. The germline gives CDR1 LNHDA, CDR2 SQIVND (reference sequence). The CDR3 spans 15 residues. V shed 7 bases and J 7 bases; nucleotides not matched to a gene: 14. This CDR3 is CASKRDIRGQGGYTF. The CDR3, as DNA: TGTGCCAGTAAACGGGATATCAGGGGGCAAGGTGGCTACACCTTC.

The chain has TRBV5-1 and TRBJ2-3, with a possible D match to TRBD2 (6 bases). The CDR3 contains 13 residues. V was pared by 6 bases and J by 3 bases, with 11 bases between. In germline, CDR1 is SGHRS, CDR2 YFSETQ. DNA for the CDR3: TGCGCCAGCAAAGGCGGGGCGACAGATACGCAGTATTTT. Its translation is CASKGGATDTQYF.

This clone was seen more than once but under ten times. The chain combines TRBV28 with TRBJ2-6, with 9 bases matching TRBD1. This CDR3 region has 20 residues. V was pared by 3 bases and J by 1 base, with 13 bases of the junction left unmatched. CDR1 and CDR2 (germline): MDHEN, SYDVKM. CDR3 sequence reads: CASSLASRRDRVSGANVLTF. Written as DNA, the CDR3 is TGTGCCAGCAGTTTGGCGTCCCGCCGGGACAGGGTTTCTGGGGCCAACGTCCTGACTTTC.